Listed below are T cell receptor beta chains from one sample, sequenced in a study of T cells in Graves' hyperthyroidism and ophthalmopathy. MiXCR, run by TCRdb on the multiplex PCR reads, gives a single entry per CDR3 protein. Of roughly 700,000 distinct CDR3 sequences detected, approximately 15% appear once; the ten largest clones hold roughly a tenth. What was sequenced was blood. The receptor set was obtained from a woman aged 18-30 years with Graves' hyperthyroidism. CDR3s leave out the opening cysteine and the closing phenylalanine or tryptophan. Fields, in order: V gene, clone size, CDR3 length, CDR3 protein. Some rows mark clone size as missing; the rest say once, few, many or name a class of expanded clone.

V: TRBV6-1
size: many
length: 13
CDR3: ASSGQDSLNTEAF

V: TRBV18
size: many
length: 13
CDR3: ASSPMASPYNEQF

V: TRBV13
size: many
length: 11
CDR3: ASSLNVGDTQY

V: TRBV7-2
size: many
length: 12
CDR3: ASSLTRRNSPLH

V: TRBV20-1
size: many
length: 9
CDR3: SAGTGETQY

V: TRBV7-9
size: many
length: 10
CDR3: ASSYHPREQY

V: TRBV5-6
size: NA
length: 11
CDR3: ASSLVGGASYT

V: TRBV19
size: few
length: 12
CDR3: ASRTGPGGEKLF

V: TRBV27
size: NA
length: 13
CDR3: ASSLIHPSYNEQF

V: TRBV19
size: few
length: 11
CDR3: ASSITGKNTIY

V: TRBV6-2/TRBV6-3
size: many
length: 16
CDR3: ASSYAQKKTGASTEAF

V: TRBV18
size: few
length: 11
CDR3: ASSTAEREKLF

V: TRBV12-3/TRBV12-4
size: many
length: 14
CDR3: ASSSGLAEAWDEQF

V: TRBV6-1
size: few
length: 12
CDR3: ASSERESPYEQY

V: TRBV30
size: many
length: 11
CDR3: AWRWVSNTEAF

V: TRBV5-1
size: NA
length: 13
CDR3: ASKRGGGLGNEQF

V: TRBV20-1
size: NA
length: 11
CDR3: SAREGRINIIY

V: TRBV5-1
size: many
length: 11
CDR3: ASSPGHTGELF

V: TRBV29-1
size: NA
length: 13
CDR3: SVEFGARPYNEQF

V: TRBV3-1
size: many
length: 10
CDR3: ASSQVSDEQF

V: TRBV11-2
size: many
length: 13
CDR3: ASSLVGTGPYEQY

V: TRBV7-9
size: few
length: 12
CDR3: ASSKPLANEKLF

V: TRBV30
size: many
length: 10
CDR3: AWSMRRYEQY

V: TRBV27
size: many
length: 12
CDR3: ASSWASGSYEQF

V: TRBV19
size: few
length: 14
CDR3: ASSIGTTNFQETQY

V: TRBV20-1
size: many
length: 11
CDR3: SLGALVTDTQY

V: TRBV20-1
size: many
length: 12
CDR3: SALKGGNANEQF

V: TRBV2
size: many
length: 9
CDR3: ASDKSYEQY

V: TRBV6-1
size: many
length: 11
CDR3: ASYGTVQETQY

V: TRBV28
size: many
length: 12
CDR3: ASRRQTGRDEQY

V: TRBV20-1
size: NA
length: 12
CDR3: SARGEARGGELF

V: TRBV28
size: few
length: 10
CDR3: ASRFSSSLWF

V: TRBV30
size: many
length: 14
CDR3: AWRYASSSINYGYT

V: TRBV29-1
size: NA
length: 14
CDR3: SVEVGRGSNTGELF

V: TRBV7-9
size: few
length: 10
CDR3: ASSLEGQEQY

V: TRBV7-6
size: few
length: 13
CDR3: ASSLGPGGESPLH

V: TRBV19
size: NA
length: 13
CDR3: ASRATGSGNQPQH

V: TRBV30
size: many
length: 13
CDR3: AWSVLGLGNNEQF

V: TRBV7-9
size: many
length: 12
CDR3: ASSHRDAPYEQY

V: TRBV7-8
size: many
length: 14
CDR3: ASSLRPTLNTDTQY

V: TRBV30
size: many
length: 13
CDR3: AWTKGGSPNTEAF

V: TRBV6-2/TRBV6-3
size: few
length: 14
CDR3: ASSYFGSGGAGELF

V: TRBV28
size: many
length: 11
CDR3: ASRANPSDTQY

V: TRBV29-1
size: NA
length: 10
CDR3: SCFRGSYGYT

V: TRBV28
size: few
length: 12
CDR3: ASSLSQSGYEQY

V: TRBV13
size: many
length: 12
CDR3: ASSFAGGRYEQY

V: TRBV12-3/TRBV12-4
size: many
length: 12
CDR3: ASSYGQSNTEAF

V: TRBV7-9
size: NA
length: 16
CDR3: ASSLGTREIGNYYEQY

V: TRBV18
size: many
length: 12
CDR3: ASSLMTDSYEQY

V: TRBV20-1
size: NA
length: 12
CDR3: SAKPGQVNEKLF

V: TRBV20-1
size: many
length: 10
CDR3: SARGQTDTQY

V: TRBV2
size: NA
length: 12
CDR3: TSSALKGANVLT

V: TRBV28
size: NA
length: 17
CDR3: ASSPFFGVATGGLNEQF